This TCR beta chain came from a study of spatial heterogeneity in lung cancer. Study summary: In tumor regions, TCR transcript counts tracked strongly with a T cell module score from matched bulk RNA-seq.

Findings and limits, study-wide: Mutation counts in tumors were tracked by counts of expanded intratumoral alpha and beta TCRs.

The time point denotes: sample taken at primary tumor resection. TCRs were sequenced from unsorted whole RNA of tumor, nontumor lung or PBMC. The germline CDR1 and CDR2 sequences are SEHNR and FQNEAQ (reference sequence). The CDR3 is 19 amino acids. The J segment lost 2 bases and the V segment lost 7 bases, leaving 18 bases of the junction unmatched. There are many counts of this clonotype. Its antigen is unknown. This beta chain was picked up by a library intended for alpha chains and is off target, so its count carries little meaning. TCRdb re-called the 5' RACE reads through MiXCR, storing one row per CDR3 protein. The table lists more than 10,000 distinct CDR3 sequences, 5.6% of them singletons.

The sequenced sample was lung tumor tissue, obtained at surgery. This chain connects TRBV7-9 to TRBJ2-3, with 10 bases lining up with TRBD2. The receptor's source is a female donor with early-stage non-small cell lung cancer. The CDR3 spells CASTYPGLAPLTLTDTQYF. CDR3 bases: TGTGCCAGCACCTATCCGGGACTAGCGCCATTGACCCTCACAGATACGCAGTATTTT.